This entry concerns a single T cell receptor beta chain. What it recognizes is unknown. The V gene's germline CDR1 is SEHNR and CDR2 FQNEAQ (reference sequence). V was pared by 5 bases and J by 0 bases, with 7 bases of the junction left unmatched. The length of the CDR3 is 16 residues. This sample is part of a study of T cell responses to AZD1222 COVID-19 vaccine. Study information: Second-dose timings of about 4 or about 12 weeks were pooled. Regarding the study as a whole: Spike was spanned by vaccine-associated CD4 TCRs, which were dominant at 160-218 and 743-854.

Clones were sequenced by immunoSEQ multiplex PCR, and TCRdb holds only the in-frame ones, with some missing. The profile shows around 120,000 clones, more than 85% of them singletons. The input for sequencing was peripheral blood, taken on day 0 of AZD1222 vaccination. This TCR came from an adult in good health. V gene TRBV7-9 combines with J gene TRBJ2-3; TRBD1 matches 8 bases. The CDR3 spells CASSQGASSSTDTQYF. DNA of the CDR3: TGTGCCAGCAGCCAGGGGGCAAGTTCTAGCACAGATACGCAGTATTTT.